These 12 T cell receptor beta chains came from one sample sequenced in a study of graft-versus-host responses after intestinal transplantation. TCRdb's table, derived via immunoSEQ multiplex PCR, lists solely in-frame clones and lacks some. The data contain about 110,000 clones, around 93% of them singletons. Their antigen targets remain unknown. The input for sequencing was unstimulated CD8+ T cells sorted from spleen or lymph node cells, taken before intestinal transplant. Source of these receptors: a human donor who received an intestinal transplant.

The chain combines TRBV7-9 with TRBJ2-3, with TRBD1 identical over 9 bases. CDR3 length: 16 amino acids. CDR1 is SEHNR, CDR2 FQNEAQ, per germline (reference sequence). Germline trimming cut 7 bases from V and 6 bases from J; bases unmatched to any gene: 14. CDR3 protein: CASIKDRGVIADTQYF. In DNA form, the CDR3 reads TGTGCCAGCATCAAGGACAGGGGAGTGATCGCGGATACGCAGTATTTT.

The V gene is TRBV29-1, the J gene TRBJ2-7; weak D call: TRBD1 (6 bases). The germline V gene has CDR1 SQVTM and CDR2 ANQGSEA. The V and J ends lost 4 bases and 1 base respectively, with 8 bases between them. This CDR3 comprises 12 residues. CDR3 protein: CSVADRSYEQYF. In nucleotides, the CDR3 is TGCAGCGTTGCAGACAGGTCCTACGAGCAGTACTTC.

The chain carries TRBV7-9 and TRBJ2-1; the D is unclear. The CDR3 totals 15 residues. Germline loops: CDR1 SEHNR, CDR2 FQNEAQ (reference sequence). Between the trimmed V and J ends, which lost 8 bases and 8 bases, there was a span of 22 bases. The CDR3 DNA reads as TGTGCCAGCCCGGACCCCCCGAGCGCTGTCGATGAGCAGTTCTTC. As protein: CASPDPPSAVDEQFF.

This clone was observed a single time. The rearrangement links TRBV10-2 to TRBJ2-3, with 7 bases lining up with TRBD2. The germline CDR1 and CDR2 sequences are WSHSY and SAAADI. The CDR3 is 14 amino acids. Trimming removed 6 bases from V and 1 base from J; junction bases left unmatched: 4. CDR3 loop: CASSVLAGTDTQYF. CDR3 sequence (DNA): TGCGCCAGCAGCGTCCTAGCGGGCACAGATACGCAGTATTTT.

This chain joins TRBV6-1 and TRBJ2-7; weak D call: TRBD2 (6 bases). V lost 5 bases and J 3 bases, leaving 14 bases between the germline ends. The CDR3 is 14 amino acids. From germline, CDR1 is MNHNS and CDR2 SASEGT. The CDR3 nucleotides are TGTGCCAGCAGTCCAGACCTAGCGCACTACGAGCAGTACTTC. Its protein product is CASSPDLAHYEQYF.

The rearrangement uses TRBV7-6 and TRBJ2-7, with a weak D call TRBD2 (6 bases). The germline gives CDR1 SGHVS, CDR2 FNYEAQ. There are 16 residues in the CDR3. Trimming shortened V by 0 bases and J by 1 base, and 13 bases separated the two germline ends. The CDR3 is CASSLAAGPRSYEQYF. The CDR3 coding sequence is TGTGCCAGCAGCTTAGCGGCGGGGCCCCGGTCCTACGAGCAGTACTTC. Supplemented by reference TRBV7-6 and TRBJ2-7, the full variable domain reads GAGVSQSPRYKVTKRGQDVALRCDPISGHVSLYWYRQALGQGPEFLTYFNYEAQQDKSGLPNDRFSAERPEGSISTLTIQRTEQRDSAMYRCASSLAAGPRSYEQYFGPGTRLTVT.

This chain connects TRBV19 to TRBJ2-1; D is undetermined. V was shortened by 3 bases and J by 0 bases, with 6 bases between the two germline ends. Germline V gene sequence: CDR1 LNHDA, CDR2 SQIVND (reference sequence). The CDR3 is 14 residues long. CDR3 amino acids: CASSMSSSYNEQFF. The CDR3 nucleotides read TGTGCCAGTAGTATGAGCTCCTCCTACAATGAGCAGTTCTTC.

The chain joins TRBV27 to TRBJ2-1; TRBD2 matches at 14 bases. The CDR3 contains 16 residues. Trimming at V came to 5 bases and at J to 6 bases, leaving 6 bases not matched to a gene. CDR1 and CDR2 from the germline V gene are MNHEY and SMNVEV (reference sequence). DNA of the CDR3: TGTGCCAGCAGTCCTCTCGGGACTAGCGGGAGCAATGAGCAGTTCTTC. Its translation is CASSPLGTSGSNEQFF.

The gene calls are TRBV5-1 and TRBJ2-3; D ambiguous. Trimming removed 1 base from V and 3 bases from J, with 9 bases in between. The CDR3 has 14 amino acids. Germline loops: CDR1 SGHRS, CDR2 YFSETQ. CDR3 sequence (DNA): TGCGCCAGCAGCTTGAGCGCGGAGACAGATACGCAGTATTTT. Amino acid sequence: CASSLSAETDTQYF.

The chain recombines TRBV6-1 with TRBJ2-7; unclear D gene. The CDR3 sequence is 14 residues long. V was cut by 5 bases and J by 2 bases, with 13 bases left in between. CDR1 is MNHNS, CDR2 SASEGT, per germline. CDR3: CASSYDGFPYEQYF. In DNA form, the CDR3 reads TGTGCCAGCAGTTATGACGGTTTCCCCTACGAGCAGTACTTC.

The rearrangement uses TRBV5-4 and TRBJ2-7; D is possibly TRBD1 (6 bases). CDR3 size: 15 residues. V shed 3 bases and J shed 2 bases, with 15 bases lying between them. Germline CDR1 reads SGHNT; CDR2 reads YYREEE (reference sequence). DNA of the CDR3: TGTGCCAGCAGCTCCGCCGGGACAAGGCCCTACGAGCAGTACTTC. Amino acids: CASSSAGTRPYEQYF.

The CDR3 loop reads CASSQERGGPTRAFF. The CDR3 coding sequence is TGCGCCAGCAGCCAAGAACGAGGGGGGCCTACTAGAGCTTTCTTT. The gene calls are TRBV4-1 and TRBJ1-1; D is possibly TRBD1 (6 bases). CDR1 MGHRA and CDR2 YSYEKL come from the germline V gene. The CDR3 contains 15 residues. Trimming took 0 bases from V and 10 from J, leaving 18 bases between them.